Sequencing of this T cell receptor beta chain was carried out in a study of cytomegalovirus exposure and HLA in healthy donors (dated by TCRdb to about 2017). Some background on the complete study: In an earlier analysis of some 610 of the donors, about 270 Gb of sequence data and approximately 100 million unique TCR beta sequences from 180 million or so T cells were reported. An early release covering about 600 HLA-typed donors comprised about 320 gigabases of sequencing data and around 85 million unique TCR sequences. Among the roughly 400 genotyped donors, about 83% belonged to the genetic ancestry cluster associated with self-reported Caucasian donors. The study aimed to test whether cataloging public T cell receptors could reveal signatures of past pathogen exposure. The study profiled the T cell repertoires of around 700 subjects by immunosequencing and related them to cytomegalovirus serostatus. In addition to the first cohort of 650 to 750 subjects, a separate validation cohort of 100 to 150 different subjects was used. To predict cytomegalovirus infection status, the study brought together high-throughput TCR immunosequencing, statistical association of individual TCRs with disease status, and machine learning. To study patterns of TCR occurrence, a later analysis re-analyzed previously published TCR beta repertoires from 666 donors and added high-resolution HLA genotyping. Rather than drawing on any new phenotypic data, the later analysis identified candidate immune exposures from TCR beta sequences and the way those sequences occurred across donors. To decide whether each TCR beta V gene segment behaved as functional or pseudogenic, an earlier analysis of approximately 590 of the donors relied on high-throughput TCR beta sequencing. Alongside the repertoire data, information on donor age, sex, ethnicity and CMV serostatus was compiled. In a later genetic analysis, genome-wide SNP genotypes for about three fifths of the roughly 670 donors were used, and that subset was treated as a discovery cohort. All discovery cohort repertoires had been generated on a single sequencing platform. HLA typing included class I and class II loci at four-digit resolution. The number of typed donors differed by locus: roughly 629-630 for A, B, C, DRB1 and DQB1; approximately 540 for DQA1; 606 for DPA1; and roughly 450 for DPB1. Roughly 5 DR-DQ haplotypes were handled as single units for association and clustering because linkage in the cohort was strong. Among roughly 370 genotyped donors of the cohort, an average of about 240,000 unique TCR beta nucleotide sequences were sequenced per donor, approximately 20% of them non-productive.

In regard to this clone: Its antigen is unknown. Per-base quality was not reported, and no clone a single base away is much larger than it.

The cohort comprised some 700 healthy bone marrow donors. All cohort members were sampled while nominally healthy, although unrecorded immune exposures were likely present. The donor tested CMV seronegative, placing the donor among the 350 to 400 seronegative members of the cohort. A peripheral blood sample was collected from each donor, and TCR beta sequencing was performed on peripheral blood mononuclear cells. The Qiagen DNeasy Blood Extraction Kit was used to extract genomic DNA from the blood cell samples. Receptor libraries were prepared by the immunoSEQ multiplex PCR assay. The multiplex PCR relied on a mix of 60 forward primers for TCR Vbeta segments and 13 reverse primers for TCR Jbeta segments. A multiplex PCR assay on genomic DNA amplified the CDR3 region of rearranged TCR beta genes. On the Illumina HiSeq System, the amplified TCR beta libraries were sequenced as 87-base-pair reads. The published analysis was carried out like this. A later analysis tallied 75 million to 95 million unique TCR beta chains across the approximately 670 repertoires, and approximately 9.9 million of those chains were shared by two or more donors. To remove PCR and sequencing errors, raw reads were error-corrected and collapsed into unique sequences using a nearest-neighbor algorithm that merged closely related sequences. CDR3 sequences were aligned to IMGT reference sequences to assign V, D and J gene segments. For a sequence to be retained, a match of at least six nucleotides was required to both a V gene segment and a J gene segment. A rearrangement counted as productive if the CDR3 had no stop codons and remained in frame with V and J, and every other rearrangement counted as non-productive. Following IMGT convention, CDR3 was defined as the stretch from the second conserved V-encoded cysteine up to the conserved J-encoded phenylalanine. Sequences without an unambiguous match to a single V gene segment were excluded from the earlier analysis of several hundred of the donors. An earlier analysis of several hundred of the donors called V segments functional above 56.7% productive rearrangements and segregating when the between-donor standard deviation exceeded 5%. To diagnose cytomegalovirus status from the catalog of TCR beta chain sequences, a statistical classification framework was built. A later analysis assigned V and J genes by comparing TCR nucleotide sequences with IMGT/GENE-DB human TR gene sequences. In a later analysis, CDR3 sequences and most-parsimonious VDJ recombination scenarios were assigned using the TCRdist pipeline. In a later analysis, each TCR beta chain was defined by its CDR3 amino acid sequence together with its V-gene family, and reads lacking a unique V-gene family were excluded. A later analysis removed 592 highly shared, low-generation-probability nucleotide sequences to deal with suspected cross-contamination and a sequencing artifact. In a later analysis, a clonal expansion index was calculated for each public chain from normalized within-repertoire ranks of inferred template counts. In a later analysis, generation probabilities were computed with a VDJ recombination model fitted to out-of-frame rearrangements, and the resulting probabilities were checked against IGoR. A later analysis scored TCR-TCR, TCR-HLA and TCR-CMV co-occurrence with hypergeometric tests, applying a repertoire-size bias correction to TCR pairs. A later analysis estimated false discovery rates by permuting HLA or CMV assignments 20 times. In a later analysis, co-occurring TCRs were grouped using DBSCAN, with TCRdist sequence similarity added in when clustering inside HLA-allele-positive subsets. Repertoires with fewer than 30,000 or more than 120,000 public chains were left out of co-occurrence clustering, as were a handful of repertoires with anomalous nucleotide sharing. This is the immuneACCESS table as TCRdb keeps it, with only in-frame sequences that have V and J called. A part of the clones is gone; compared with another copy, unresolved V genes explain less than half, and the rest is unexplained. D and trimming come from the DNA, and the V and J calls and clone size come from that table. For this sample there are approximately 170,000 clones; over 70% appear just once. The ten largest account for 1.2% of the sample.

Including cysteine and phenylalanine, the CDR3 has 15 amino acids. The CDR3 DNA has 45 bases and is translated from base 1. Looking up the germline V gene (reference sequence) yields CDR1 GTSNPN and CDR2 SVGIG. For this chain, trimming is 2 bases at the V end and 5 bases at the J end, and the number of junction bases without a gene match is 9. Study-wide conclusions, independent of this receptor: A few of the identified cytomegalovirus-associated TCR beta chains were confirmed in vitro to be specific for cytomegalovirus antigens. A later analysis associated about 18,000 TCR beta sequences with specific HLA alleles at a false discovery rate of 0.05. The earlier analysis of about 600 of the donors excluded approximately 15 rarely observed V segments, including chromosome 9 orphons, because counts were too low. A further reported finding was that TCR beta sequences accurately predicted the HLA-A and HLA-B alleles for most subjects in the first cohort. Because some donors lacked HLA typing at each locus, the association tests relied only on the typed subset. Most TCR sequences were seen in very few donors, while some public TCRs were found in many individuals. A later analysis found that HLA-associated TCR beta chains were more clonally expanded and had lower generation probabilities than equally common non-associated chains. A later analysis found that TCR association rates varied across HLA loci, with DRB1 alleles showing the most associated TCRs and HLA-C alleles the fewest. A group of highly shared sequence variants was considered likely to be a technical artifact of the sequencing pipeline. A later genetic analysis reported fewer N-insertions in productive TCRs among donors in an Asian-associated ancestry cluster than the roughly 620-donor mean. A total of 164 TCR beta chains were listed by the study as associated with cytomegalovirus. Roughly uniform sequencing depth across donors was assumed in presence/absence analyses, although this assumption may not hold. In a later analysis, most CMV-associated TCR beta chains were found to appear HLA-restricted, with HLA associations seemingly driven largely by CMV exposure. Immune exposure information for the cohort was limited to CMV serostatus. Several of the top co-occurrence clusters appeared to be linked to parvovirus B19, influenza, CMV and Epstein-Barr virus, according to a later analysis. The cohort was sequenced for TCR beta chains only, and without alpha or paired-chain data the features that could be detected were limited. Cytomegalovirus status was reported to be diagnosed by the classifier with high specificity and sensitivity in both the original and validation cohorts. An earlier analysis of around 540 of the donors showed that most TCR beta V segments appeared in productive rearrangements either about 87% or about 30% of the time, which broadly matched IMGT annotations. Correlated functional status among segregating V segments might be attributable to linkage disequilibrium, but an unknown experimental factor could not be ruled out. The authors suggested that the approach could potentially be extended to other disease states and immunological phenotypes. V-gene and J-gene trimming of TCR beta chains was associated with a missense DCLRE1C variant in a later genetic analysis, and the association was replicated in an independent cohort. Strong co-occurrence of HLA alleles, especially DR and DQ, made assigning TCR associations to individual alleles difficult. Because the 87-base-pair reads could not distinguish some IMGT-functional V segments, including TRBV6-2 and TRBV6-3, those segments were excluded.

The material sequenced was PBMCs. This receptor chain uses TRBV30 and TRBJ1-2; 9 bases in the junction line up with TRBD1. The TCR comes from a boy aged 2 to 9 in good health and CMV-seronegative. The DNA is as follows: TGTGCCTGGAGTAATCCGGGACAGGGAAATTATGGCTACACCTTC. Translated, this is CAWSNPGQGNYGYTF. Here the CDR3 is joined to the reference TRBV30 and TRBJ1-2 genes, and the full variable domain is: SQTIHQWPATLVQPVGSPLSLECTVEGTSNPNLYWYRQAAGRGLQLLFYSVGIGQISSEVPQNLSASRPQDRQFILSSKKLLLSDSGFYLCAWSNPGQGNYGYTFGSGTRLTVV.